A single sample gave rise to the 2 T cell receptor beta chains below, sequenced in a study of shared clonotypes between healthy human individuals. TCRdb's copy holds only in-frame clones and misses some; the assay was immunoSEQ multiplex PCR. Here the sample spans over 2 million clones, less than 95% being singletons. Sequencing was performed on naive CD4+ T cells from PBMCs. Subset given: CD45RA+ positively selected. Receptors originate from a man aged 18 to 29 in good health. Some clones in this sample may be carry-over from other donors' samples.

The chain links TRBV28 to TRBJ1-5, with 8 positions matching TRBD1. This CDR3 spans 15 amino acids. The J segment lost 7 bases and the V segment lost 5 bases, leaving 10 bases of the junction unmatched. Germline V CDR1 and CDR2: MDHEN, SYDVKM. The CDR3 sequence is CASSLQGARYQPQHF. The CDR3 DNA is TGTGCCAGCAGTCTGCAGGGGGCTCGTTACCAGCCCCAGCATTTT.

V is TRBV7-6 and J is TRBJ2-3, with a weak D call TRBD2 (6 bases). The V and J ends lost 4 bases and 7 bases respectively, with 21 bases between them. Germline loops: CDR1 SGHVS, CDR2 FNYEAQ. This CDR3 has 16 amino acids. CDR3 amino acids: CASSSTGTAGSNTQYF. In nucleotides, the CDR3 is TGTGCCAGCAGCTCAACGGGGACGGCGGGGTCTAATACGCAGTATTTT.